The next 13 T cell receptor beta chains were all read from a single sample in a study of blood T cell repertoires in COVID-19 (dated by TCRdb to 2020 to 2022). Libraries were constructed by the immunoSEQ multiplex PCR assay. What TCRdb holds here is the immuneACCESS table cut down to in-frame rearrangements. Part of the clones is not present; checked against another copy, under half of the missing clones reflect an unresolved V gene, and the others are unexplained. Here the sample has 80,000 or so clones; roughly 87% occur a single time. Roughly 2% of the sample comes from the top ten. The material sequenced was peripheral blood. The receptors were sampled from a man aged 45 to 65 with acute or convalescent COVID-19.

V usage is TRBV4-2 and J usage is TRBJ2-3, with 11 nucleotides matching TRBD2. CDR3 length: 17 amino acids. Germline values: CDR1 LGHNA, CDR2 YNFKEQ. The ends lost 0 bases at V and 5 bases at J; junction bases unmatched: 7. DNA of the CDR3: TGTGCCAGCAGCCAAGATCTAACTAGCGGGGGTGGAGATACGCAGTATTTT. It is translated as CASSQDLTSGGGDTQYF.

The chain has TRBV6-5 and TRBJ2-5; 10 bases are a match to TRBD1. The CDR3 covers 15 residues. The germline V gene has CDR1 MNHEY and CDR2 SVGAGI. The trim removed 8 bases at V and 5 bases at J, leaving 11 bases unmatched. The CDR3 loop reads CASRTGQGNFETQYF. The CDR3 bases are TGTGCCAGCCGAACGGGACAGGGGAATTTTGAGACCCAGTACTTC.

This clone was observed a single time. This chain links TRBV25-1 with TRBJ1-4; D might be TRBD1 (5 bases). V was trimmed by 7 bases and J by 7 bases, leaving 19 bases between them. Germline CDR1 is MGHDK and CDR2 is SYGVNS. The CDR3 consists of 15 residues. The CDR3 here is CASTEWEGMGEKLFF. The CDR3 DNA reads TGTGCCAGCACCGAATGGGAGGGGATGGGTGAAAAACTGTTTTTT. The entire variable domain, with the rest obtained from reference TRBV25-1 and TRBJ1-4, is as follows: EADIYQTPRYLVIGTGKKITLECSQTMGHDKMYWYQQDPGMELHLIHYSYGVNSTEKGDLSSESTVSRIRTEHFPLTLESARPSHTSQYLCASTEWEGMGEKLFFGSGTQLSVL.

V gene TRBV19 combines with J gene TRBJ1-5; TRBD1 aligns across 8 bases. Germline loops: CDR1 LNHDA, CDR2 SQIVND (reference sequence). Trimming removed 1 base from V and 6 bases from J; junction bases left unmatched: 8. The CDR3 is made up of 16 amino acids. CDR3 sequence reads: CASSIAPGGLIQPQHF. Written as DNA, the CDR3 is TGTGCCAGTAGTATAGCTCCAGGGGGCTTGATTCAGCCCCAGCATTTT. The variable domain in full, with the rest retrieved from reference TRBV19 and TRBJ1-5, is DGGITQSPKYLFRKEGQNVTLSCEQNLNHDAMYWYRQDPGQGLRLIYYSQIVNDFQKGDIAEGYSVSREKKESFPLTVTSAQKNPTAFYLCASSIAPGGLIQPQHFGDGTRLSIL.

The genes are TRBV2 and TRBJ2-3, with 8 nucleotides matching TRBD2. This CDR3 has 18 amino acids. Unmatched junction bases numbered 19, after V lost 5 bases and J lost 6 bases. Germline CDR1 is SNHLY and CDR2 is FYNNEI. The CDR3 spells CASSLLSLGLDLSDTQYF. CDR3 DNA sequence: TGTGCCAGCAGTTTGCTGTCATTGGGACTAGACCTTTCCGATACGCAGTATTTT.

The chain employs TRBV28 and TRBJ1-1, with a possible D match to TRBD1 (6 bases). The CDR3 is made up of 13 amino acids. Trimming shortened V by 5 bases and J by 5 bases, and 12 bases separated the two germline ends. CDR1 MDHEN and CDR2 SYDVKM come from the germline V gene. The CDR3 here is CASSHHRVTEAFF. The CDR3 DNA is TGTGCCAGCAGTCACCACAGGGTTACTGAAGCTTTCTTT.

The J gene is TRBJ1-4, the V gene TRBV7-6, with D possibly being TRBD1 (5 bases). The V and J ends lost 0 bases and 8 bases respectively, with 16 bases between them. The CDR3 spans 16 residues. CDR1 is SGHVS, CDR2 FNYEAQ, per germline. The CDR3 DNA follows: TGTGCCAGCAGCTTAGCCCCGCTCCCCTCAGGGGAAAAACTGTTTTTT. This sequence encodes CASSLAPLPSGEKLFF.

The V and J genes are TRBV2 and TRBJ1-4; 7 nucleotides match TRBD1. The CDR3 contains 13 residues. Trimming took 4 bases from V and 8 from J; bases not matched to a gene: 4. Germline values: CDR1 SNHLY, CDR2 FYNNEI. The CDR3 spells CASSAQQGEKLFF. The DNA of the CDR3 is TGTGCCAGCAGTGCACAACAGGGGGAAAAACTGTTTTTT.

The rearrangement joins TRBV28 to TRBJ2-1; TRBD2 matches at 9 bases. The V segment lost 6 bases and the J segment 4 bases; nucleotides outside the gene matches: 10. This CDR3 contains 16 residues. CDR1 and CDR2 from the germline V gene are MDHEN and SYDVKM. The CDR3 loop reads CASRPRGSGGYNEQFF. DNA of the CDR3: TGTGCCAGCAGACCCCGGGGGAGCGGGGGGTACAATGAGCAGTTCTTC.

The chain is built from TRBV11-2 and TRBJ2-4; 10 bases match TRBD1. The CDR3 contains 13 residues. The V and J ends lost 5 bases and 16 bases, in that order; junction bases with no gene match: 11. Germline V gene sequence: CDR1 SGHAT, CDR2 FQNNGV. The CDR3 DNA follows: TGTGCCAGCAGCCCAAGGGCCGGACAGGGGGGTTACTTC. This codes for CASSPRAGQGGYF.

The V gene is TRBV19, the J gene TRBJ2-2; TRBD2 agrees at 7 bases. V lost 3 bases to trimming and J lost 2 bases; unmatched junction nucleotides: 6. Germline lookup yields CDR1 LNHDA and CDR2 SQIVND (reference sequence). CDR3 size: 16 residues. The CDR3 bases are TGTGCCAGTAGTATCAGAGCGGGGATAAACACCGGGGAGCTGTTTTTT. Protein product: CASSIRAGINTGELFF. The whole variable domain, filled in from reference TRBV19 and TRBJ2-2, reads DGGITQSPKYLFRKEGQNVTLSCEQNLNHDAMYWYRQDPGQGLRLIYYSQIVNDFQKGDIAEGYSVSREKKESFPLTVTSAQKNPTAFYLCASSIRAGINTGELFFGEGSRLTVL.

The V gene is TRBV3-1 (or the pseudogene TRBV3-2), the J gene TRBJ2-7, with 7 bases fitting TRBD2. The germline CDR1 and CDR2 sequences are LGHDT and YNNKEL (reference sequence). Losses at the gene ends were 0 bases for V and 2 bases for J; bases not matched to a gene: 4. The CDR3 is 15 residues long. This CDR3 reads CASSQDLAVTYEQYF. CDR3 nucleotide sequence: TGTGCCAGCAGCCAAGATCTAGCGGTCACCTACGAGCAGTACTTC.

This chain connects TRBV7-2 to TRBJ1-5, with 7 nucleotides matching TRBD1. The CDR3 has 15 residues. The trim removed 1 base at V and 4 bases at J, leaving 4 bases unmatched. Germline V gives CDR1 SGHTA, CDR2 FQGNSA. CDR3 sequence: CASSLETGLNQPQHF. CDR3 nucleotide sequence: TGTGCCAGCAGCTTAGAGACAGGGCTGAATCAGCCCCAGCATTTT.